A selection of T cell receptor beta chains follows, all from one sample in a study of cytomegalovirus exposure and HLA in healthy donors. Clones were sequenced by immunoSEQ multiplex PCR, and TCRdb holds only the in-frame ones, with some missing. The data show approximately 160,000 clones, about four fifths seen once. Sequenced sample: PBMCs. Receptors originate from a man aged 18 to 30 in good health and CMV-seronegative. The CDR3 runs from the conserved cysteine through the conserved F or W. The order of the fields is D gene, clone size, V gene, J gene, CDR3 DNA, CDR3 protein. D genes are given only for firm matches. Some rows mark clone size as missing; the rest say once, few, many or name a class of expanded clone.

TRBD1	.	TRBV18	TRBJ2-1	TGTGCCAGCTCACCCGCCGGGACAGGGCCTTACAATGAGCAGTTCTTC	CASSPAGTGPYNEQFF
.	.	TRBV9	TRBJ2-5	TGTGCCAGCAGCGTAGGGGGCTTAGAGACCCAGTACTTC	CASSVGGLETQYF
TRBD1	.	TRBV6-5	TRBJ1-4	TGTGCCAGCAAGAAGGGGGCTCGGGAAAAACTGTTTTTT	CASKKGAREKLFF
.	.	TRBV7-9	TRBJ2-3	TGTGCCAGCAGCCATCGGGACACCCTTTACGCAGATACGCAGTATTTT	CASSHRDTLYADTQYF
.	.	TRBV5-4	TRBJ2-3	TGTGCCAGCAGCTACCTTAAAAGTAGTACGAGTCTATCGGATACGCAGTATTTT	CASSYLKSSTSLSDTQYF
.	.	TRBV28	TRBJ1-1	TGTGCCAGCACCTTGTTGAACACTGAAGCTTTCTTT	CASTLLNTEAFF
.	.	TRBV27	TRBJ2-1	TGTGCCAGCAGTTTATCGAGGGCTGGTGAGCAGTTCTTC	CASSLSRAGEQFF
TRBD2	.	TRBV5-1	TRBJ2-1	TGCGCCAGCAGCCCTCTAGGGACTAGCGGGAGTGGTGAGCAGTTCTTC	CASSPLGTSGSGEQFF
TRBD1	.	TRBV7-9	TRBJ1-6	TGTGCCAGCAGCTTCTCAGGGGGCGGAGGAGGATCACCCCTCCACTTT	CASSFSGGGGGSPLHF
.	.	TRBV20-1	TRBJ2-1	TGCAGTGCTAGTATCCATGAGCAGTTCTTC	CSASIHEQFF
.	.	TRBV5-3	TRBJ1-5	TGTGCCAGAAGGAGAGAGAGTAATCAGCCCCAGCATTTT	CARRRESNQPQHF
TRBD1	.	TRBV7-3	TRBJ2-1	TGTGCCAGCAGCTCCCTGCAGGGGGTAAGCTACAATGAGCAGTTCTTC	CASSSLQGVSYNEQFF
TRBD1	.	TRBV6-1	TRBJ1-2	TGTGCCAGCAGTGGGGCGGACAGGGGTTTGAATGGCTACACCTTC	CASSGADRGLNGYTF
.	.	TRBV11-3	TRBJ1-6	TGTGCCAGCACCAACCGGGCGGGTAATTCACCCCTCCACTTT	CASTNRAGNSPLHF
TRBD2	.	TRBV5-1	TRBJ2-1	TGCGCCAGCAGGGAACCGGGAGGGTACAATGAGCAGTTCTTC	CASREPGGYNEQFF
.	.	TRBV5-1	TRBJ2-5	TGCGCCAGCAGCTTGGCCCCAAGGACAGCTGAAGAGACCCAGTACTTC	CASSLAPRTAEETQYF
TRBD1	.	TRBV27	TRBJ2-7	TGTGCCAGCAGCCCATCCCACTCACAGGGGGCGAAGTCAAGCTCCTACGAGCAGTACTTC	CASSPSHSQGAKSSSYEQYF
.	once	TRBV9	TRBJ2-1	TGTGCCAGCAGCGTAGAAGACAGCCAGAATGAGCAGTTCTTC	CASSVEDSQNEQFF
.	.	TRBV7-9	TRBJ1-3	TGTGCCAGCAGCTTAGGATTTGGGTGGGGGGACCTCTCTGGAAACACCATATATTTT	CASSLGFGWGDLSGNTIYF
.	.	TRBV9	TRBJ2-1	TGTGCCAGCAGCGTGGGGCAGGGCTCCTACAATGAGCAGTTCTTC	CASSVGQGSYNEQFF
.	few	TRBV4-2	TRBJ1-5	TGTGCCAGCAGCCAAACCGGGCAGCCCCAGCATTTT	CASSQTGQPQHF
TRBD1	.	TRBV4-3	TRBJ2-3	TGCGCCAGCAGCGAGGGGGCCATGAGTCCAGATACGCAGTATTTT	CASSEGAMSPDTQYF
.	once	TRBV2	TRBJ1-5	TGTGCCAGCAGCGCACAACCACCCGGACAGAATAATCAGCCCCAGCATTTT	CASSAQPPGQNNQPQHF
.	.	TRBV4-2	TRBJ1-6	TGTGCCAGCAGCCAGTTAGGGGTGGACAGTTACTCACCCCTCCACTTT	CASSQLGVDSYSPLHF
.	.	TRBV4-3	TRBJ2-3	TGCGCCAGCAGCCAAGGCGCCGGTGGCGGGAGCACAGATACGCAGTATTTT	CASSQGAGGGSTDTQYF
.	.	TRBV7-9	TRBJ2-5	TGTGCCAGCAGCCGTACGTCGGGAGTACCGACCCAGTACTTC	CASSRTSGVPTQYF
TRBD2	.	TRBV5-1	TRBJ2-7	TGCGCCAGCAGCCGCGGGGGGGCAGACCCTACTGGTTACGAGCAGTACTTC	CASSRGGADPTGYEQYF
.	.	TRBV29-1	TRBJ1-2	TGCAGCGCCTCACAGGGATTTGGCTACACCTTC	CSASQGFGYTF
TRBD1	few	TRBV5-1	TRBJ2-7	TGCGCCAGCAGGGCGACAGGGACGGAGCAGTACTTC	CASRATGTEQYF
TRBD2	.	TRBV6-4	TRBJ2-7	TGTGCCAGCAGTGAGCAACAGGGTATTAGCGGGAGGGTTCGCTACGAGCAGTACTTC	CASSEQQGISGRVRYEQYF
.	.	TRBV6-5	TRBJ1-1	TGTGCCAGCACCGCAGGAGGCACTGAAGCTTTCTTT	CASTAGGTEAFF
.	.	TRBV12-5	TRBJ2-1	TGTGCTAGTGGTTTGGACAGGTACAATGAGCAGTTCTTC	CASGLDRYNEQFF
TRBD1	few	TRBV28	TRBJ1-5	TGTGCCAGCAGCCGGGGACAGGGGTCGCGTCAGCCCCAGCATTTT	CASSRGQGSRQPQHF
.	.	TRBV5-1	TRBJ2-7	TGCGCCAGCACTGGAGACTACGAGCAGTACTTC	CASTGDYEQYF
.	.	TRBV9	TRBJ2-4	TGTGCCAGCAGCGTTGTCGGGGTGAGGGCCAAAAACATTCAGTACTTC	CASSVVGVRAKNIQYF